These 32 T cell receptor beta chains originate from one sample sequenced in a study of T-cell memory formation after mild COVID-19. TCRdb itself ran the 5' RACE reads through MiXCR, one entry per CDR3 protein. This table holds under 450,000 distinct CDR3 sequences, around a fifth found once. Input material: PBMCs or a T cell subset sorted from them (not recorded which). These TCRs come from a man between 18 and 35 years old who had mild COVID-19 (a few samples of this study predate the infection). Cell type and time point are not known.

This clonotype was picked up a small number of times. The junction differs from germline at one of its ends, possibly a read error. DNA for the CDR3: TGCAGTGCTGCACACCGGGACTCCAACAATGAGCAGTTCTTC. Amino acids: CSAAHRDSNNEQFF. This chain connects TRBV20-1 to TRBJ2-1, with TRBD2 as a possible D gene (6 bases). The CDR3 sequence is 14 residues long. Germline V gene lookup returns CDR1 DFQATT and CDR2 SNEGSKA (reference sequence).

This clonotype was counted only a few times. The chain links TRBV12-3 or TRBV12-4 to TRBJ1-2, with TRBD1 identical over 7 bases. This CDR3 has 15 residues. Trimming cost V 4 bases and J 1 base; bases outside gene matches: 6. The CDR3 protein is CASSSWTGLNYGYTF. As DNA, the CDR3 is TGTGCCAGCAGTTCGTGGACAGGTCTTAACTATGGCTACACCTTC.

This clonotype was detected a few times. This chain links TRBV7-9 with TRBJ1-1, with D uncertain. The CDR3 is 16 residues long. V was shortened by 5 bases and J by 1 base, with 17 bases between the two germline ends. The germline gives CDR1 SEHNR, CDR2 FQNEAQ (reference sequence). CDR3 bases: TGTGCCAGCAGCCTATTCGGTGGAGGGAGGAACACTGAAGCTTTCTTT. It encodes CASSLFGGGRNTEAFF.

This clonotype turned up a few times. The gene calls are TRBV7-2 and TRBJ1-6; D not certain. With 6 bases removed from V and 1 base from J, the gap between germline ends came to 10 bases. Germline-derived CDR1 and CDR2 are SGHTA and FQGNSA. The CDR3 is 15 residues long. Here the CDR3 reads CASRRPGSYNSPLHF. CDR3 DNA: TGTGCCAGCAGACGGCCGGGGTCCTATAATTCACCCCTCCACTTT.

This clonotype was counted only a few times. The rearrangement links TRBV30 to TRBJ2-7, with 10 bases aligning to TRBD1. V was clipped by 2 bases and J by 5 bases; unmatched bases: 9. This CDR3 is 15 amino acids long. Germline V gene data show CDR1 as GTSNPN and CDR2 as SVGIG (reference sequence). For the CDR3, the DNA is TGTGCCTGGAGTCTGGGGACAGGGGTTCGGGACGAGCAGTACTTC. Its protein is CAWSLGTGVRDEQYF.

The genes are TRBV24-1 and TRBJ2-7, with D tentatively TRBD2 (5 bases). Germline assignment: CDR1 KGHDR and CDR2 SFDVKD. The CDR3 runs 15 residues. V shed 0 bases and J shed 2 bases, with 10 bases lying between them. The CDR3 reads CATSDLQTGTYEQYV. The CDR3 nucleotides are TGTGCCACCAGTGATTTGCAGACGGGGACCTACGAGCAGTACGTC.

The V and J genes are TRBV20-1 and TRBJ2-1, with D perhaps TRBD2 (5 bases). Germline lookup yields CDR1 DFQATT and CDR2 SNEGSKA (reference sequence). This CDR3 has 13 residues. The V end lost 1 base, the J end lost 8 bases, and 12 bases lay between the germline ends. The CDR3 DNA sequence: TGCAGTGCTAGAGTTCCGGGAAGGGATGAGCAGTTCTTC. It yields the protein CSARVPGRDEQFF.

This clonotype appeared a few times. The rearrangement uses TRBV9 and TRBJ2-7; 9 bases map to TRBD1. V lost 3 bases to trimming and J lost 5 bases; unmatched junction nucleotides: 6. Germline CDR1 SGDLS, CDR2 YYNGEE. CDR3 length: 14 amino acids. CDR3 DNA: TGTGCCAGCAGCGGGTCCGGGACAGGGAACGAGCAGTACTTC. Its protein is CASSGSGTGNEQYF.

The chain links TRBV7-3 to TRBJ2-1, with 10 bases lining up with TRBD1. Germline CDR1 reads SGHTA; CDR2 reads FQGTGA. The CDR3 runs 17 residues. V lost 4 bases and J lost 6; bases outside the gene matches: 12. The CDR3 reads CASSSLAGTGERNEQFF. The CDR3 DNA is TGTGCCAGCAGCTCACTAGCCGGGACAGGGGAACGCAATGAGCAGTTCTTC.

V usage is TRBV7-9 and J usage is TRBJ1-2, with D possibly being TRBD1 (5 bases). V shed 5 bases and J shed 5 bases, with 12 bases lying between them. Germline V gene data show CDR1 as SEHNR and CDR2 as FQNEAQ (reference sequence). The CDR3 is 13 amino acids. The chain's CDR3 is CASSRNGGYGYTF. The CDR3 coding sequence is TGTGCCAGCAGCCGAAATGGGGGTTATGGCTACACCTTC.

The chain carries TRBV5-6 and TRBJ2-6; weak D call: TRBD2 (5 bases). The germline V and J ends were trimmed by 3 bases and 2 bases, with 18 bases remaining between them. Germline V gene lookup returns CDR1 SGHDT and CDR2 YYEEEE. This CDR3 region has 18 residues. The CDR3 sequence is CASSSSGRLAAGANVLTF. In nucleotides, the CDR3 is TGTGCCAGCAGCTCGTCCGGAAGGCTAGCTGCTGGGGCCAACGTCCTGACTTTC. The whole variable domain, remainder taken from reference TRBV5-6 and TRBJ2-6, is DAGVTQSPTHLIKTRGQQVTLRCSPKSGHDTVSWYQQALGQGPQFIFQYYEEEERQRGNFPDRFSGHQFPNYSSELNVNALLLGDSALYLCASSSSGRLAAGANVLTFGAGSRLTVL.

This clonotype appeared a few times. V gene TRBV18 combines with J gene TRBJ2-1, with 10 bases that match TRBD1. Germline V lookup: CDR1 KGHSH, CDR2 LQKENI. J gave up 2 bases and V 7 bases, and 2 bases lay outside the gene matches. CDR3 length: 14 residues. This CDR3 is CASFGQGAYNEQFF. Here the CDR3 DNA reads TGTGCCAGCTTTGGACAGGGGGCCTACAATGAGCAGTTCTTC.

At least ten counts were recorded for this clonotype. This chain connects TRBV6-1 to TRBJ2-2; 11 bases agree with TRBD2. CDR3 size: 15 residues. CDR1 is MNHNS, CDR2 SASEGT, per germline. The V and J ends lost 0 bases and 6 bases, in that order; junction bases with no gene match: 0. The CDR3 spells CASSEASGGAGELFF. CDR3 DNA sequence: TGTGCCAGCAGTGAAGCTAGCGGGGGGGCCGGGGAGCTGTTTTTT.

This clonotype was observed a few times. The CDR3 protein is CASRRGTTRDSGYEQYV. DNA of the CDR3: TGTGCCAGCAGACGGGGAACAACACGGGACAGCGGCTACGAGCAGTACGTC. The rearrangement links TRBV27 to TRBJ2-7; 7 nucleotides match TRBD1. The J segment lost 3 bases and the V segment lost 6 bases, leaving 17 bases of the junction unmatched. Germline CDR1 and CDR2: MNHEY and SMNVEV (reference sequence). The CDR3 runs 17 residues.

This chain connects TRBV11-2 to TRBJ2-7; D is ambiguous. The germline V and J ends were trimmed by 0 bases and 2 bases, with 11 bases remaining between them. The CDR3 has 15 residues. Looked up from germline, CDR1 is SGHAT and CDR2 is FQNNGV. This CDR3 is CASSLDPLDTYEQYV. The CDR3 DNA follows: TGTGCCAGCAGCTTAGACCCTTTGGATACCTACGAGCAGTACGTC.

The chain joins TRBV12-3 or TRBV12-4 to TRBJ2-3; 12 bases are shared with TRBD1. The CDR3 sequence is 15 residues long. V was pared by 7 bases and J by 3 bases, with 5 bases of the junction left unmatched. The CDR3 region has the DNA TGTGCCAGCACCGGGGGACAGGGGGCAACAGATACGCAGTATTTT. Protein: CASTGGQGATDTQYF.

This chain joins TRBV6-2 or TRBV6-3 and TRBJ2-7; 7 bases map to TRBD1. The germline V gene encodes CDR1 MNHEY and CDR2 SVGEGT. V was clipped by 1 base and J by 6 bases; unmatched bases: 6. The CDR3 has 14 amino acids. CDR3 region: CASSYYRQGGEQYV. CDR3 nucleotides: TGTGCCAGCAGTTACTATCGACAGGGCGGCGAGCAGTACGTC.

This sequence joins TRBV4-2 and TRBJ1-1, with a weak D call TRBD1 (6 bases). The CDR3 has 12 amino acids. Germline V gene sequence: CDR1 LGHNA, CDR2 YNFKEQ. The V gene lost 3 bases and the J gene lost 10 bases, with 12 bases spanning the gap. The CDR3 DNA reads as TGTGCCAGCAGCCATAGCGGGACACGAGCTTTCTTT. This sequence encodes CASSHSGTRAFF.

This chain joins TRBV7-3 and TRBJ2-1; D is uncertain. The V end lost 5 bases, the J end lost 9 bases, and 11 bases lay between the germline ends. The CDR3 sequence is 12 residues long. The germline gives CDR1 SGHTA, CDR2 FQGTGA. The CDR3 sequence is CASSIRSSEQFF. For the CDR3, the DNA is TGTGCCAGCAGCATAAGGAGCTCTGAGCAGTTCTTC.

V gene TRBV12-5 combines with J gene TRBJ2-3, with TRBD1 matching over 8 bases. The CDR3 runs 15 residues. Germline V gene sequence: CDR1 LGHNT, CDR2 FRNRAP. With 5 bases clipped from V and 0 bases from J, the junction kept 4 bases outside the gene matches. The CDR3 nucleotides read TGTGCTAGTGGTCCCCGACAGGGGAGCACAGATACGCAGTATTTT. It codes for CASGPRQGSTDTQYF.

This clonotype was found a few times. The chain has TRBV20-1 and TRBJ1-3, with D unclear. The CDR3 contains 14 residues. Germline CDR1 DFQATT, CDR2 SNEGSKA (reference sequence). Trimming left V 3 bases short and J 0 bases short, with 9 bases between. The CDR3 sequence: CSASQPASGNTIYF. The CDR3, as DNA: TGCAGTGCTAGCCAGCCGGCCTCTGGAAACACCATATATTTT.

This clonotype showed up just a few times. The chain carries TRBV7-9 and TRBJ2-7; D unclear. The CDR3 spans 13 residues. The germline V and J ends were trimmed by 1 base and 9 bases, with 13 bases remaining between them. Germline V lookup: CDR1 SEHNR, CDR2 FQNEAQ (reference sequence). The CDR3 DNA reads TGTGCCAGCAGCTTAGAATTATCTGGTTCGCAGTACTTC. Protein: CASSLELSGSQYF.

Many counts were recorded for this clonotype. The chain carries TRBV7-9 and TRBJ2-3, with D unresolved. The germline V gene encodes CDR1 SEHNR and CDR2 FQNEAQ (reference sequence). There are 13 residues in the CDR3. V lost 2 bases and J lost 1, with 4 bases in between. CDR3 protein: CASSLSGTDTQYF. CDR3 nucleotide sequence: TGTGCCAGCAGCTTATCCGGCACAGATACGCAGTATTTT.

The CDR3 DNA is TGTGCCAGCACCGCACCTTACGAGCAGTACTTC. Protein product: CASTAPYEQYF. V and J are TRBV6-6 and TRBJ2-7; no clear D gene. Germline V gene data show CDR1 as MNHNY and CDR2 as SVGAGI (reference sequence). CDR3 length equals 11 residues. Deletions cut 7 bases from V and 4 bases from J, with 8 bases between.

V is TRBV5-1 and J is TRBJ1-5, with D tentatively TRBD1 (6 bases). The germline gives CDR1 SGHRS, CDR2 YFSETQ. The V end was cut by 4 bases, the J end by 7 bases, with 15 bases between. The CDR3 loop spans 14 amino acids. The CDR3 reads CASSINTGLQPQHF. CDR3 in DNA: TGCGCCAGCAGCATAAATACAGGGCTCCAGCCCCAGCATTTT.

The J gene is TRBJ1-1, the V gene TRBV19; D unclear. This CDR3 contains 17 residues. Trimming left V 6 bases short and J 4 bases short, with 24 bases between. Looked up from germline, CDR1 is LNHDA and CDR2 is SQIVND (reference sequence). CDR3 sequence: CASSPIVGGFEGTEAFF. DNA for the CDR3: TGTGCCAGTAGCCCTATAGTAGGTGGTTTCGAAGGCACTGAAGCTTTCTTT.

This clonotype was seen a few times. The chain employs TRBV5-6 and TRBJ2-1; D gene ambiguous. CDR3 length: 11 amino acids. In germline, CDR1 is SGHDT, CDR2 YYEEEE. Trimming stripped 0 bases from V and 9 bases from J, with 4 bases between. CDR3: CASSLVGEQFF. The CDR3 coding sequence is TGTGCCAGCAGCTTGGTCGGTGAGCAGTTCTTC. The full variable domain, rest sourced from reference TRBV5-6 and TRBJ2-1, is DAGVTQSPTHLIKTRGQQVTLRCSPKSGHDTVSWYQQALGQGPQFIFQYYEEEERQRGNFPDRFSGHQFPNYSSELNVNALLLGDSALYLCASSLVGEQFFGPGTRLTVL.

V gene TRBV25-1 combines with J gene TRBJ2-5; possibly TRBD1 for D (6 bases). CDR1 MGHDK and CDR2 SYGVNS come from the germline V gene. V was cut by 7 bases and J by 0 bases, with 6 bases left in between. The CDR3 is made up of 12 amino acids. CDR3 sequence reads: CASKGDQETQYF. CDR3 DNA: TGTGCCAGCAAGGGGGACCAAGAGACCCAGTACTTC.

The chain has TRBV18 and TRBJ1-1; tentatively, D is TRBD1 (5 bases). The CDR3 contains 15 residues. Deletions cut 2 bases from V and 2 bases from J, with 12 bases between. Germline-derived CDR1 and CDR2 are KGHSH and LQKENI. CDR3 in amino acids: CASSPVTGVNTEAFF. The CDR3 bases are TGTGCCAGCTCACCAGTGACGGGGGTAAACACTGAAGCTTTCTTT.

The V gene is TRBV7-8, the J gene TRBJ1-3; no clear D. V gave up 0 bases and J gave up 0 bases, with 6 bases separating them. Germline V gene lookup returns CDR1 SGHVS and CDR2 FQNEAQ. This CDR3 is built from 15 residues. CDR3 nucleotides: TGTGCCAGCAGCTTAGCAGCAGGCTCTGGAAACACCATATATTTT. This codes for CASSLAAGSGNTIYF.

This clonotype was counted a few times. The chain couples TRBV5-1 to TRBJ2-1; D may be TRBD1 or TRBD2 (5 bases each). V was pared by 1 base and J by 8 bases, with 22 bases between. CDR3 length: 17 amino acids. Germline-derived CDR1 and CDR2 are SGHRS and YFSETQ. The CDR3 reads CASSLNRGDASMDEQFF. The CDR3 DNA is TGCGCCAGCAGCTTGAACCGAGGGGACGCCTCTATGGATGAGCAGTTCTTC.

V is TRBV20-1 and J is TRBJ1-6, with D uncertain. The CDR3 totals 17 residues. Germline V lookup: CDR1 DFQATT, CDR2 SNEGSKA (reference sequence). The V end lost 0 bases, the J end lost 9 bases, and 21 bases lay between the germline ends. This chain's CDR3 is CSARDAIIGSATSPLHF. CDR3 in DNA: TGCAGTGCTAGAGATGCCATCATAGGCTCGGCAACTTCACCCCTCCACTTT.